The 13 T cell receptor beta chains below all came from one sample that was sequenced in a study of Graves' ophthalmopathy and Graves' hyperthyroidism. RNA transcripts yielded amplified TCR beta CDR3 regions. HTBI primers primed a first-round RT-PCR, and a second-round multiplex PCR followed. TCRdb re-analysed the multiplex PCR reads in MiXCR, keeping a single row per CDR3 protein. The sample lists 650,000 to 900,000 distinct CDR3 sequences; 40% were seen once. The sequenced material came from peripheral blood. All receptors come from an adult man with Graves' ophthalmopathy.

J is TRBJ2-7 and V is TRBV6-6; 11 positions match TRBD2. The CDR3 is made up of 18 amino acids. V was clipped by 8 bases and J by 5 bases; unmatched bases: 20. The germline CDR1 and CDR2 sequences are MNHNY and SVGAGI (reference sequence). The CDR3 protein is CASERGPRLAGLLHEQYF. CDR3 nucleotides: TGTGCCAGCGAGAGGGGTCCGAGACTAGCGGGACTGCTGCACGAGCAGTACTTC.

The genes are TRBV9 and TRBJ1-2; D unclear. The V end lost 2 bases, the J end lost 0 bases, and 14 bases lay between the germline ends. The CDR3 has 16 amino acids. From germline, CDR1 is SGDLS and CDR2 YYNGEE. The CDR3, as DNA: TGTGCCAGCAGCGTTCCCTTGGGTGCCGCTAACTATGGCTACACCTTC. This sequence encodes CASSVPLGAANYGYTF. The full variable domain, rest sourced from reference TRBV9 and TRBJ1-2, is DSGVTQTPKHLITATGQRVTLRCSPRSGDLSVYWYQQSLDQGLQFLIQYYNGEERAKGNILERFSAQQFPDLHSELNLSSLELGDSALYFCASSVPLGAANYGYTFGSGTRLTVV.

A few counts support this clonotype. This chain joins TRBV7-9 and TRBJ2-7, with 8 bases identical to TRBD2. J was trimmed by 6 bases and V by 5 bases; bases with no gene match: 9. The CDR3 covers 14 residues. CDR1 is SEHNR, CDR2 FQNEAQ, per germline (reference sequence). The CDR3 reads CASSPGTSYGEQYF. CDR3 nucleotide sequence: TGTGCCAGCAGCCCCGGGACTAGTTACGGCGAGCAGTACTTC.

This chain joins TRBV29-1 and TRBJ2-1, with a weak D call TRBD1 (5 bases). Germline values: CDR1 SQVTM, CDR2 ANQGSEA. Between the trimmed V and J ends, which lost 7 bases and 6 bases, there was a span of 16 bases. The CDR3 is made up of 13 amino acids. The CDR3 bases are TGCAGCGCCGGAACTGTGGGGCCCAATGAGCAGTTCTTC. Translating it yields CSAGTVGPNEQFF.

This clonotype was seen a handful of times. The chain joins TRBV25-1 to TRBJ2-2; D unclear. The CDR3 has 14 residues. Trimming took off 5 bases at V and 5 bases at J, with 12 bases between the two ends. Germline CDR1 reads MGHDK; CDR2 reads SYGVNS. The CDR3 sequence is CASSFRSRTGELFF. In nucleotides, the CDR3 is TGTGCCAGCAGTTTTCGATCTAGGACCGGGGAGCTGTTTTTT.

V usage is TRBV19 and J usage is TRBJ2-7, with 9 positions matching TRBD2. Germline lookup yields CDR1 LNHDA and CDR2 SQIVND (reference sequence). The V segment lost 0 bases and the J segment 3 bases; nucleotides outside the gene matches: 3. The CDR3 consists of 15 residues. CDR3 protein: CASSIDSGSSYEQYF. CDR3 sequence (DNA): TGTGCCAGTAGTATAGATAGCGGGAGCAGCTACGAGCAGTACTTC.

In its sample, this clonotype was seen a few times. The V call is TRBV7-8, the J call TRBJ2-2; D is perhaps TRBD1 or TRBD2 (5 bases each). This CDR3 is built from 14 residues. Germline loops: CDR1 SGHVS, CDR2 FQNEAQ. V was pared by 5 bases and J by 4 bases, with 11 bases between. CDR3 sequence: CASSHRDGTGELFF. Here the CDR3 DNA reads TGTGCCAGCAGCCACCGGGACGGCACCGGGGAGCTGTTTTTT.

This chain uses TRBV7-2 with TRBJ1-1; D uncertain. V gave up 5 bases and J gave up 0 bases, with 16 bases separating them. Germline V CDR1 and CDR2: SGHTA, FQGNSA. The CDR3 has 16 amino acids. CDR3 protein: CASSPYNPRMNTEAFF. The CDR3 nucleotides are TGTGCCAGCAGCCCTTACAACCCCCGGATGAACACTGAAGCTTTCTTT.

This clonotype was recorded at least ten times. V and J are TRBV25-1 and TRBJ2-6; no clear D gene. Trimming took off 2 bases at V and 2 bases at J, with 7 bases between the two ends. Germline V gene sequence: CDR1 MGHDK, CDR2 SYGVNS. The CDR3 consists of 15 residues. In DNA form, the CDR3 reads TGTGCCAGCAGTGAAGGTATAACTGGGGCCAACGTCCTGACTTTC. It is translated as CASSEGITGANVLTF.

This clonotype appeared a few times. The CDR3 loop reads CAIRVAEGTDTQYF. CDR3 in DNA: TGTGCCATCAGAGTAGCGGAGGGCACAGATACGCAGTATTTT. The V and J genes are TRBV10-3 and TRBJ2-3; a possible D gene is TRBD2 (6 bases). Germline V gene data show CDR1 as ENHRY and CDR2 as SYGVKD. V lost 6 bases and J lost 1, with 11 bases in between. The CDR3 is made up of 14 amino acids.

This clonotype was recorded many times. CDR3 loop: CASKTTGNYGYTF. CDR3 DNA: TGTGCCAGCAAGACGACAGGGAACTATGGCTACACCTTC. The J gene is TRBJ1-2, the V gene TRBV2; 7 nucleotides line up with TRBD1. In germline, CDR1 is SNHLY, CDR2 FYNNEI. This CDR3 is built from 13 residues. The ends lost 7 bases at V and 2 bases at J; junction bases unmatched: 4.

This clonotype was seen at least ten times. The chain couples TRBV7-9 to TRBJ1-2; D is ambiguous. Trimming took 4 bases from V and 3 from J, leaving 6 bases between them. Germline CDR1 is SEHNR and CDR2 is FQNEAQ (reference sequence). CDR3 size: 12 residues. The CDR3 sequence is CASSSDHYGYTF. CDR3 in DNA: TGTGCCAGCAGCTCGGACCACTATGGCTACACCTTC. Full variable domain (rest looked up from reference TRBV7-9 and TRBJ1-2): DTGVSQNPRHKITKRGQNVTFRCDPISEHNRLYWYRQTLGQGPEFLTYFQNEAQLEKSRLLSDRFSAERPKGSFSTLEIQRTEQGDSAMYLCASSSDHYGYTFGSGTRLTVV.

Of note for this clonotype: A read error is possible here, since a much larger clone lies one base away. This sequence joins TRBV20-1 and TRBJ1-4, with D perhaps matching TRBD1 (6 bases). The germline V gene encodes CDR1 DFQATT and CDR2 SNEGSKA (reference sequence). The CDR3 runs to 13 residues. The CDR3 region has the DNA TGCGGTGCAAATACAGGGCAGGGTGAAAAACTGTTTTTT. Protein sequence: CGANTGQGEKLFF.